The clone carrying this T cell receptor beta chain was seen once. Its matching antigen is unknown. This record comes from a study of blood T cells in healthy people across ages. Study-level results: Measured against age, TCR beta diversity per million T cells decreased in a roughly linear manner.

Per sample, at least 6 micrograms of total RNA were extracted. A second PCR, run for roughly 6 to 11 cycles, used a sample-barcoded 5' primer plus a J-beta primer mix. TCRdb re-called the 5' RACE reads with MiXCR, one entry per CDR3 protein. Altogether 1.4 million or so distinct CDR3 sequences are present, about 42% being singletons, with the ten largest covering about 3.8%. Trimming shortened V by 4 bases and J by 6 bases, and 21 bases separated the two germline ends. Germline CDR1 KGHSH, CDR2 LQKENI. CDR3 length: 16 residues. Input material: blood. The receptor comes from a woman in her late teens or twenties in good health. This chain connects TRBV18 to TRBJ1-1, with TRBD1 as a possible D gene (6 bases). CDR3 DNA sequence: TGTGCCAGCTCACACCTGACAGGCCCTTCCACCTCTGAAGCTTTCTTT. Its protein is CASSHLTGPSTSEAFF.